The clone carrying this T cell receptor (beta chain) was observed a few times. Antigen specificity is unknown. Researchers partitioned CD4+ cells into CD45RA+ naive and CD45RA-negative memory subsets. The data derive from a study of shared clonotypes between healthy human individuals. Study-wide results and caveats: Larger richness was generally estimated for naive than memory subsets.

The V gene end was trimmed by 1 base and the J gene end by 2 bases; junction bases not matched to a gene: 2. CDR1 MGHDK and CDR2 SYGVNS come from the germline V gene. The CDR3 extends over 14 amino acids. At a deep level, the assay was run. Original methodology: ImmunoSEQ junction-only sequences lacked quality scores, so their filtering differed. The protocol was immunoSEQ multiplex PCR, while the TCRdb copy is restricted to in-frame clones and leaves out a portion. That table is the source of V, J and clone size, and D and trimming were worked out from the DNA. The repertoire includes about a million clones, less than 85% of them detected once, and approximately 1.5% sits in the top ten.

The genes are TRBV25-1 and TRBJ2-7; the match to TRBD1 covers 7 bases. The material sequenced was memory CD4+ T cells sorted from blood. Subset described: CD45RA-negative fraction. The source of this sequence is a man between 18 and 29 years old in good health. The CDR3 DNA reads as TGTGCCAGCAGTGAATTGGGACAGACCTACGAGCAGTACTTC. It yields the protein CASSELGQTYEQYF.